One and the same sample provided the 27 T cell receptor beta chains below, sequenced in a study of blood T cell repertoires in COVID-19. Repertoires were generated with immunoSEQ multiplex PCR, while TCRdb's copy carries only in-frame clones and drops some. The sample consists of 130,000 to 150,000 clones, roughly nine tenths of them appearing once. What was sequenced was PBMCs or T cells enriched from blood (not recorded which). The receptors were gathered from a woman in her forties who had been exposed to COVID-19.

This chain uses TRBV23-1 with TRBJ2-3, with D possibly being TRBD1 (7 bases). TRBV23-1 carries the ORF label, with uncertain function. V lost 1 base and J lost 8, with 19 bases in between. This CDR3 spans 16 amino acids. The CDR3 DNA reads as TGCGCCAGCAGTCAATTGGAGGGGGCAAAGCCAGCTACGCAGTATTTT. This gives the protein CASSQLEGAKPATQYF.

V is TRBV28 and J is TRBJ2-5; TRBD2 agrees at 13 bases. There are 14 residues in the CDR3. CDR1 MDHEN and CDR2 SYDVKM come from the germline V gene. V lost 2 bases and J lost 9; bases outside the gene matches: 3. CDR3 nucleotides: TGTGCCAGCAGTTTAGGACTAGCGGGAGTTTCCCAGTACTTC. This gives the protein CASSLGLAGVSQYF.

The chain is built from TRBV9 and TRBJ1-1; 7 nucleotides agree with TRBD1. This CDR3 is 18 amino acids long. With V trimmed by 0 bases and J by 0 bases, 11 bases remained unmatched. CDR1 and CDR2 (germline): SGDLS, YYNGEE. In DNA form, the CDR3 reads TGTGCCAGCAGCGTAGTGGGTCAGGGGGGTTCCATGAACACTGAAGCTTTCTTT. It specifies CASSVVGQGGSMNTEAFF.

The chain uses TRBV4-1 and TRBJ1-4; 8 positions match TRBD1. V lost 0 bases to trimming and J lost 5 bases; unmatched junction nucleotides: 2. The germline CDR1 and CDR2 sequences are MGHRA and YSYEKL. This CDR3 region has 15 residues. The CDR3: CASSQEQGVNEKLFF. CDR3 DNA sequence: TGCGCCAGCAGCCAAGAACAGGGGGTAAATGAAAAACTGTTTTTT.

The V gene is TRBV7-7, the J gene TRBJ1-1; 7 bases fit TRBD1. Germline assignment: CDR1 SSHAT and CDR2 FNYEAQ (reference sequence). The CDR3 runs 13 residues. V was pared by 3 bases and J by 5 bases, with 3 bases of the junction left unmatched. The CDR3 DNA reads as TGTGCCAGCAGCTTTGACAGGGATACTGAAGCTTTCTTT. Amino acids: CASSFDRDTEAFF.

The V and J genes are TRBV5-6 and TRBJ1-2; 7 bases line up with TRBD1. The CDR3 covers 13 residues. CDR1 and CDR2 (germline): SGHDT, YYEEEE. The V gene end was trimmed by 2 bases and the J gene end by 6 bases; junction bases not matched to a gene: 4. The CDR3, as DNA: TGTGCCAGCAGCTTTCGGCAGGGGGATGGCTACACCTTC. Its translation: CASSFRQGDGYTF.

The chain employs TRBV10-3 and TRBJ2-2; D remains unclear. The V end was cut by 6 bases, the J end by 0 bases, with 2 bases between. Germline V gene sequence: CDR1 ENHRY, CDR2 SYGVKD. CDR3 length: 12 residues. In DNA form, the CDR3 reads TGTGCCATCAGCGCGAACACCGGGGAGCTGTTTTTT. This encodes CAISANTGELFF.

This rearrangement joins TRBV28 to TRBJ2-2; 10 positions match TRBD2. The CDR3 consists of 18 residues. V lost 5 bases to trimming and J lost 5 bases; unmatched junction nucleotides: 14. Germline lookup yields CDR1 MDHEN and CDR2 SYDVKM. CDR3 sequence: CASSLSLPSGRKTGELFF. CDR3 coding DNA: TGTGCCAGCAGTCTGTCCCTTCCTAGCGGGAGAAAAACCGGGGAGCTGTTTTTT.

The chain links TRBV7-8 to TRBJ2-7, with D possibly being TRBD1 (6 bases). Germline V gene lookup returns CDR1 SGHVS and CDR2 FQNEAQ. CDR3 length equals 15 residues. V gave up 1 base and J gave up 2 bases, with 12 bases separating them. The CDR3 loop is CASSLGTASPYEQYF. CDR3 in DNA: TGTGCCAGCAGCTTAGGGACAGCGAGCCCCTACGAGCAGTACTTC.

The rearrangement uses TRBV5-1 and TRBJ1-4; D gene unclear. The V gene's germline CDR1 is SGHRS and CDR2 YFSETQ. With 0 bases removed from V and 2 bases from J, the gap between germline ends came to 11 bases. This CDR3 has 16 amino acids. CDR3 sequence: CASSLAVGGTNEKLFF. The DNA of the CDR3 is TGCGCCAGCAGCTTGGCCGTCGGAGGGACTAATGAAAAACTGTTTTTT.

The rearrangement uses TRBV28 and TRBJ1-5; D gene unclear. This CDR3 is built from 14 residues. V dropped 3 bases and J dropped 3 bases, with 9 bases sitting between them. Germline-derived CDR1 and CDR2 are MDHEN and SYDVKM. This CDR3 reads CASSFALYNQPQHF. In DNA, the CDR3 is TGTGCCAGCAGTTTCGCGCTCTACAATCAGCCCCAGCATTTT.

The CDR3 reads CASSQETAANYGYTF. CDR3 coding DNA: TGTGCCAGCAGCCAAGAGACAGCCGCTAACTATGGCTACACCTTC. The chain combines TRBV14 with TRBJ1-2, with a weak D call TRBD1 (5 bases). CDR3 length: 15 amino acids. V lost 0 bases and J 0 bases, leaving 8 bases between the germline ends. Looked up from germline, CDR1 is SGHDN and CDR2 is FVKESK.

On this clone: Other DNA sequences of this sample code for an identical CDR3. The chain recombines TRBV10-1 with TRBJ2-5; 9 bases are a match to TRBD2. V gave up 3 bases and J gave up 8 bases; unmatched junction bases: 10. CDR1 and CDR2 from the germline V gene are WNHNN and SYGVQD (reference sequence). The CDR3 has 15 residues. The CDR3 DNA follows: TGCGCCAGCAGTGAAGCTAGCGGGAACAAGAGAACCCAGTACTTC. This codes for CASSEASGNKRTQYF.

The genes are TRBV6-6 and TRBJ1-5; D possibly corresponds to TRBD1 (5 bases). Trimming took off 5 bases at V and 6 bases at J, with 14 bases between the two ends. Per the germline V gene, CDR1 is MNHNY and CDR2 is SVGAGI (reference sequence). This CDR3 contains 14 residues. DNA for the CDR3: TGTGCCAGCAGTCGATCCACAGGCGGTCAGCCCCAGCATTTT. Translation: CASSRSTGGQPQHF.

The V and J genes are TRBV28 and TRBJ2-3, with 7 bases aligning to TRBD2. CDR1 MDHEN and CDR2 SYDVKM come from the germline V gene. The CDR3 totals 13 residues. V lost 8 bases and J lost 0; bases outside the gene matches: 2. CDR3: CASCSGSTDTQYF. The CDR3 DNA sequence: TGTGCCAGCTGTAGCGGGAGCACAGATACGCAGTATTTT.

The V call is TRBV7-2, the J call TRBJ1-5; TRBD1 aligns across 7 bases. There are 17 residues in the CDR3. Germline values: CDR1 SGHTA, CDR2 FQGNSA. V lost 1 base and J lost 1; bases outside the gene matches: 7. CDR3 in DNA: TGTGCCAGCAGCTTAGTCGGACAGGCGATAAGCAATCAGCCCCAGCATTTT. This sequence encodes CASSLVGQAISNQPQHF.

The gene calls are TRBV25-1 and TRBJ2-3; TRBD2 matches at 14 bases. From germline, CDR1 is MGHDK and CDR2 SYGVNS. V dropped 4 bases and J dropped 6; count of bases not matched to a gene: 3. The CDR3 is 15 amino acids. The CDR3 spells CASSATSGGADTQYF. DNA of the CDR3: TGTGCCAGCAGTGCGACTAGCGGGGGGGCTGATACGCAGTATTTT.

This chain connects TRBV7-2 to TRBJ2-1, with a possible D match to TRBD2 (6 bases). Germline V lookup: CDR1 SGHTA, CDR2 FQGNSA. This CDR3 is 13 amino acids long. V was trimmed by 7 bases and J by 4 bases, leaving 11 bases between them. The CDR3 loop is CASKSGVYNEQFF. DNA for the CDR3: TGTGCCAGCAAATCGGGGGTTTACAATGAGCAGTTCTTC.

The rearrangement joins TRBV27 to TRBJ1-4; TRBD1 agrees at 7 bases. The CDR3 runs 15 residues. The germline V gene has CDR1 MNHEY and CDR2 SMNVEV (reference sequence). V shed 3 bases and J 8 bases; nucleotides not matched to a gene: 9. Here the CDR3 reads CASSFADRVSEKLFF. The CDR3 coding sequence is TGTGCCAGCAGTTTTGCCGACAGGGTCTCCGAAAAACTGTTTTTT. Supplemented by reference TRBV27 and TRBJ1-4, the full variable domain reads EAQVTQNPRYLITVTGKKLTVTCSQNMNHEYMSWYRQDPGLGLRQIYYSMNVEVTDKGDVPEGYKVSRKEKRNFPLILESPSPNQTSLYFCASSFADRVSEKLFFGSGTQLSVL.

The CDR3 here is CASSVQGDTEAFF. The CDR3 DNA reads TGTGCCAGCAGTGTACAGGGAGACACTGAAGCTTTCTTT. The chain uses TRBV25-1 and TRBJ1-1; tentative D call: TRBD1 (6 bases). The CDR3 sequence is 13 residues long. Per germline, CDR1 MGHDK and CDR2 SYGVNS. The ends were cut back, 4 bases at V and 3 bases at J, with 9 bases in the middle.

There are a few counts of this clone. DNA for the CDR3: TGCGCCAGCAGCCCTTCGTTCACTGGACAGGGGCCAAATGAAAAACTGTTTTTT. It yields the protein CASSPSFTGQGPNEKLFF. The chain has TRBV4-1 and TRBJ1-4; 9 nucleotides align to TRBD1. This CDR3 comprises 18 residues. CDR1 and CDR2 from the germline V gene are MGHRA and YSYEKL. Trimming took 4 bases from V and 5 from J; bases not matched to a gene: 14.

This clone came up a few times. The J gene is TRBJ2-7, the V gene TRBV5-1; TRBD2 is a possible D gene (6 bases). The germline V gene encodes CDR1 SGHRS and CDR2 YFSETQ. Trimming took 3 bases from V and 0 from J, leaving 13 bases between them. The length of the CDR3 is 15 residues. The CDR3 region is CASSSGTSSSYEQYF. As DNA, the CDR3 is TGCGCCAGCAGCTCGGGGACTTCAAGCTCCTACGAGCAGTACTTC.

The chain has TRBV12-5 and TRBJ2-7; D ambiguous. V was clipped by 0 bases and J by 7 bases, with 7 bases between them. Germline V CDR1 and CDR2: LGHNT, FRNRAP. CDR3 length: 12 amino acids. For the CDR3, the DNA is TGTGCTAGTGGTTTGGTACTGAGGGAGCAGTACTTC. Protein sequence: CASGLVLREQYF.

The chain uses TRBV7-9 and TRBJ1-2; no clear D gene. This CDR3 comprises 14 residues. Per the germline V gene, CDR1 is SEHNR and CDR2 is FQNEAQ (reference sequence). Trimming pared 5 bases from V and 2 bases from J, leaving 12 bases between. CDR3 DNA sequence: TGTGCCAGCAGCCTCAGTACAAGAAACTATGGCTACACCTTC. Translating gives CASSLSTRNYGYTF.

The chain recombines TRBV7-2 with TRBJ2-3, with 11 bases matching TRBD1. The germline V gene encodes CDR1 SGHTA and CDR2 FQGNSA. This CDR3 is 18 amino acids long. The ends lost 3 bases at V and 1 base at J; junction bases unmatched: 9. In DNA, the CDR3 is TGTGCCAGCAGCTTTGGGGACAGGGGGATTTCGCGCACAGATACGCAGTATTTT. Amino acids: CASSFGDRGISRTDTQYF.

This chain's CDR3 is CASSQDPAGDYEQYF. Written as DNA, the CDR3 is TGCGCCAGCAGCCAAGACCCCGCGGGGGACTACGAGCAGTACTTC. This chain connects TRBV4-1 to TRBJ2-7; 7 nucleotides line up with TRBD2. The CDR3 length is 15 residues. V trimming: 0 bases; J trimming: 3 bases; junction bases outside the gene matches: 5. CDR1 and CDR2 from the germline V gene are MGHRA and YSYEKL.

The chain recombines TRBV14 with TRBJ1-4, with 9 bases fitting TRBD1. The CDR3 consists of 13 residues. CDR1 is SGHDN, CDR2 FVKESK, per germline. The V segment lost 4 bases and the J segment 8 bases; nucleotides outside the gene matches: 2. The CDR3 nucleotides read TGTGCCAGCAGCCCGGGACAGGGAGAAAAACTGTTTTTT. Its translation: CASSPGQGEKLFF.